The next 25 T cell receptor beta chains were all read from a single sample in a study of blood T cell repertoires in COVID-19. Using immunoSEQ multiplex PCR, the repertoire was profiled, and TCRdb retains in-frame clones only, with some absent. The top ten hold 2.3% of the sample, which has under 250,000 clones, about four fifths seen once. Specimen: peripheral blood. The receptors derive from a woman aged 55-69 years with acute or convalescent COVID-19.

The chain employs TRBV27 and TRBJ2-1; 8 nucleotides line up with TRBD1. CDR3 length: 14 residues. Germline trimming cut 2 bases from V and 9 bases from J; bases unmatched to any gene: 6. The germline V gene encodes CDR1 MNHEY and CDR2 SMNVEV (reference sequence). CDR3 amino acids: CASSLGQGAVEQFF. CDR3 coding DNA: TGTGCCAGCAGTTTAGGGCAGGGGGCGGTTGAGCAGTTCTTC.

The CDR3 spells CASSIDTTSPLHF. For the CDR3, the DNA is TGTGCCAGTAGTATAGACACAACTTCACCCCTCCACTTT. The rearrangement links TRBV19 to TRBJ1-6; no clear D. The CDR3 sequence is 13 residues long. Trimming removed 0 bases from V and 9 bases from J, with 6 bases in between. The V gene's germline CDR1 is LNHDA and CDR2 SQIVND (reference sequence).

V gene TRBV6-5 combines with J gene TRBJ1-2, with TRBD1 matching 7 bases. Germline V lookup: CDR1 MNHEY, CDR2 SVGAGI. The ends lost 7 bases at V and 4 bases at J; junction bases unmatched: 12. CDR3 length equals 15 residues. Here the CDR3 reads CASTWRQGSSYGYTF. The CDR3 bases are TGTGCCAGCACTTGGCGACAGGGCTCTTCCTATGGCTACACCTTC.

As to this clone: A junction boundary mismatches the germline segment, possibly from a read error. The J gene is TRBJ2-7, the V gene TRBV28, with 9 bases lining up with TRBD1. Per germline, CDR1 MDHEN and CDR2 SYDVKM. The CDR3 covers 14 residues. The CDR3 region has the DNA TGTGCCAGCAGTTTTAATTCTCCGGGACAGGGAATTGTCTTC. It specifies CASSFNSPGQGIVF.

This chain links TRBV5-6 with TRBJ2-7; D not resolved. Trimming took off 1 base at V and 3 bases at J, with 5 bases between the two ends. Per germline, CDR1 SGHDT and CDR2 YYEEEE. The CDR3 is made up of 12 amino acids. CDR3 sequence (DNA): TGTGCCAGCAGCTTGCCGGGCTACGAGCAGTACTTC. The encoded protein is CASSLPGYEQYF.

The table lists this clone with a count of one. The V gene is TRBV15, the J gene TRBJ2-7; 8 nucleotides match TRBD1. The germline V gene has CDR1 LNHNV and CDR2 YYDKDF (reference sequence). Trimming at V came to 0 bases and at J to 3 bases, leaving 4 bases not matched to a gene. The CDR3 covers 15 residues. The chain's CDR3 is CATSRETGGIYEQYF. In nucleotides, the CDR3 is TGTGCCACCAGCAGAGAAACAGGGGGAATCTACGAGCAGTACTTC.

The chain has TRBV15 and TRBJ1-3; D gene uncertain. Germline values: CDR1 LNHNV, CDR2 YYDKDF (reference sequence). Trimming left V 1 base short and J 0 bases short, with 4 bases between. CDR3 length equals 14 residues. CDR3 DNA: TGTGCCACCAGCAGAGGAGGCTCTGGAAACACCATATATTTT. Amino acid sequence: CATSRGGSGNTIYF. The full variable domain, rest sourced from reference TRBV15 and TRBJ1-3, is DAMVIQNPRYQVTQFGKPVTLSCSQTLNHNVMYWYQQKSSQAPKLLFHYYDKDFNNEADTPDNFQSRRPNTSFCFLDIRSPGLGDTAMYLCATSRGGSGNTIYFGEGSWLTVV.

The rearrangement joins TRBV19 to TRBJ1-2, with a weak D call TRBD1 (5 bases). The CDR3 is 13 residues long. The V gene lost 5 bases and the J gene lost 5 bases, with 12 bases spanning the gap. CDR1 LNHDA and CDR2 SQIVND come from the germline V gene (reference sequence). The CDR3 coding sequence is TGTGCCAGTAGTCGCCGACAGATATATGGCTACACCTTC. It encodes CASSRRQIYGYTF. Looking up the rest from reference TRBV19 and TRBJ1-2 gives the full variable domain: DGGITQSPKYLFRKEGQNVTLSCEQNLNHDAMYWYRQDPGQGLRLIYYSQIVNDFQKGDIAEGYSVSREKKESFPLTVTSAQKNPTAFYLCASSRRQIYGYTFGSGTRLTVV.

This clone was counted a few times. The chain links TRBV4-3 to TRBJ1-5, with 7 bases matching TRBD1. The CDR3 is made up of 19 amino acids. Germline CDR1 LGHNA, CDR2 YSLEER. The ends lost 0 bases at V and 3 bases at J; junction bases unmatched: 14. The CDR3 sequence is CASSQDAPAGGRFNQPQHF. The CDR3 nucleotides are TGCGCCAGCAGCCAAGATGCCCCAGCAGGGGGAAGATTCAATCAGCCCCAGCATTTT.

This chain connects TRBV7-3 to TRBJ1-1; D gene uncertain. Germline lookup yields CDR1 SGHTA and CDR2 FQGTGA. V lost 2 bases to trimming and J lost 2 bases, with 9 bases between them. The CDR3 consists of 14 residues. The CDR3 spells CASSLLAGNTEAFF. As DNA, the CDR3 is TGTGCCAGCAGCTTATTGGCGGGAAACACTGAAGCTTTCTTT. The variable domain in full, with the rest retrieved from reference TRBV7-3 and TRBJ1-1, is GAGVSQTPSNKVTEKGKYVELRCDPISGHTALYWYRQSLGQGPEFLIYFQGTGAADDSGLPNDRFFAVRPEGSVSTLKIQRTERGDSAVYLCASSLLAGNTEAFFGQGTRLTVV.

V and J are TRBV11-2 and TRBJ2-2; 8 positions match TRBD2. The CDR3 is made up of 15 amino acids. From germline, CDR1 is SGHAT and CDR2 FQNNGV. The V and J ends lost 6 bases and 1 base, in that order; junction bases with no gene match: 4. The DNA for the CDR3 is TGTGCCAGCAGTTCCCGGGGGGGGAACACCGGGGAGCTGTTTTTT. Its translation: CASSSRGGNTGELFF.

The chain is built from TRBV9 and TRBJ2-6; maybe TRBD2 (5 bases). This CDR3 contains 16 residues. The germline V gene encodes CDR1 SGDLS and CDR2 YYNGEE. Trimming took 1 base from V and 1 from J, leaving 9 bases between them. CDR3 protein: CASSVFSGSGANVLTF. CDR3 in DNA: TGTGCCAGCAGCGTATTTTCGGGGTCTGGGGCCAACGTCCTGACTTTC.

The chain recombines TRBV6-5 with TRBJ2-5, with TRBD2 matching over 8 bases. The CDR3 runs to 15 residues. The junction had 11 bases not matched to a gene; V was cut back by 6 bases and J by 5 bases. Per the germline V gene, CDR1 is MNHEY and CDR2 is SVGAGI. The CDR3 loop reads CASSHPGGARETQYF. The CDR3 DNA follows: TGTGCCAGCAGCCATCCGGGGGGGGCCAGGGAGACCCAGTACTTC.

The chain carries TRBV13 and TRBJ1-2; D possibly corresponds to TRBD1 (5 bases). Trimming left V 5 bases short and J 5 bases short, with 18 bases between. Germline V gene lookup returns CDR1 PRHDT and CDR2 FYEKMQ (reference sequence). The CDR3 contains 15 residues. The DNA of the CDR3 is TGTGCCAGCAGCCCCACAAATAGGGGTGGATATGGCTACACCTTC. This codes for CASSPTNRGGYGYTF.

The genes are TRBV4-3 and TRBJ2-2; 12 bases are a match to TRBD2. The CDR3 runs 22 residues. The V and J ends lost 1 base and 0 bases, in that order; junction bases with no gene match: 15. Germline V gene sequence: CDR1 LGHNA, CDR2 YSLEER. The CDR3 DNA follows: TGCGCCAGCAGCCAAGTTGGCAGCGAACTAGCGGGGGGAATACCGAACACCGGGGAGCTGTTTTTT. Residues: CASSQVGSELAGGIPNTGELFF.

This CDR3 is CAWSVEANTIYF. The CDR3, as DNA: TGTGCCTGGAGTGTGGAGGCAAACACCATATATTTT. The chain joins TRBV30 to TRBJ1-3; no clear D gene. Germline V gene sequence: CDR1 GTSNPN, CDR2 SVGIG (reference sequence). The CDR3 length is 12 residues. Trimming took off 0 bases at V and 6 bases at J, with 6 bases between the two ends.

This clone was seen a handful of times. The chain links TRBV10-3 to TRBJ2-7; D gene ambiguous. V lost 5 bases, J lost 7 bases, and 15 bases lay in between. The germline V gene has CDR1 ENHRY and CDR2 SYGVKD. The CDR3 is made up of 13 amino acids. The CDR3: CAISTNQAREQYF. The CDR3 DNA reads TGTGCCATCAGTACGAATCAGGCGAGAGAGCAGTACTTC.

This chain connects TRBV3-1 (or the pseudogene TRBV3-2) to TRBJ2-5; D is undetermined. This CDR3 spans 11 amino acids. Germline values: CDR1 LGHDT, CDR2 YNNKEL (reference sequence). The ends were cut back, 2 bases at V and 11 bases at J, with 9 bases in the middle. CDR3 residues: CASSQKWLQYF. As DNA, the CDR3 is TGTGCCAGCAGCCAAAAATGGCTTCAGTACTTC.

This clone was found once. The same CDR3 is also encoded by other DNA sequences in this sample. Written as DNA, the CDR3 is TGTGCCAGCAGCTCAGGGACGGGAGGCAATGAGCAGTTCTTC. This translates into CASSSGTGGNEQFF. V is TRBV7-3 and J is TRBJ2-1, with 7 nucleotides matching TRBD2. Germline lookup yields CDR1 SGHTA and CDR2 FQGTGA. V lost 4 bases to trimming and J lost 6 bases; unmatched junction nucleotides: 6. The CDR3 consists of 14 residues.

The chain is built from TRBV6-5 and TRBJ1-1; tentative D call: TRBD1 (6 bases). Germline assignment: CDR1 MNHEY and CDR2 SVGAGI. Deletions cut 5 bases from V and 8 bases from J, with 21 bases between. The CDR3 loop spans 15 amino acids. The CDR3 spells CASSHRQVEVREAFF. CDR3 DNA sequence: TGTGCCAGCAGTCACAGACAGGTAGAAGTTCGGGAAGCTTTCTTT.

Worth noting for this clone: Within the sample, other DNA sequences also encode this same CDR3. This rearrangement joins TRBV5-1 to TRBJ2-5; TRBD2 agrees at 10 bases. This CDR3 region has 15 residues. CDR1 and CDR2 (germline): SGHRS, YFSETQ. The trim removed 1 base at V and 2 bases at J, leaving 2 bases unmatched. This CDR3 is CASSLLAGGQETQYF. The DNA of the CDR3 is TGCGCCAGCAGCTTGTTAGCGGGGGGTCAAGAGACCCAGTACTTC. Full variable domain (rest looked up from reference TRBV5-1 and TRBJ2-5): KAGVTQTPRYLIKTRGQQVTLSCSPISGHRSVSWYQQTPGQGLQFLFEYFSETQRNKGNFPGRFSGRQFSNSRSEMNVSTLELGDSALYLCASSLLAGGQETQYFGPGTRLLVL.

The V gene is TRBV29-1, the J gene TRBJ1-2; perhaps TRBD1 as D (5 bases). Trimming stripped 7 bases from V and 6 bases from J, with 12 bases between. The CDR3 consists of 11 residues. Germline-derived CDR1 and CDR2 are SQVTM and ANQGSEA. The CDR3 DNA follows: TGCAGCGCCACTGGAGGGGATGGCTACACCTTC. Its protein is CSATGGDGYTF.

The chain uses TRBV7-9 and TRBJ2-7; D uncertain. The CDR3 runs 13 residues. V dropped 0 bases and J dropped 3 bases, with 6 bases sitting between them. Germline V gives CDR1 SEHNR, CDR2 FQNEAQ (reference sequence). The CDR3 nucleotides are TGTGCCAGCAGCTTAGCGGTCGGCTACGAGCAGTACTTC. It codes for CASSLAVGYEQYF. The full variable domain, rest sourced from reference TRBV7-9 and TRBJ2-7, is DTGVSQNPRHKITKRGQNVTFRCDPISEHNRLYWYRQTLGQGPEFLTYFQNEAQLEKSRLLSDRFSAERPKGSFSTLEIQRTEQGDSAMYLCASSLAVGYEQYFGPGTRLTVT.

Only one count was recorded for this clone. The genes are TRBV7-2 and TRBJ2-5; 9 bases agree with TRBD2. The CDR3 consists of 16 residues. V shed 6 bases and J 5 bases; nucleotides not matched to a gene: 13. In germline, CDR1 is SGHTA, CDR2 FQGNSA. As DNA, the CDR3 is TGTGCCAGCAGGGCCTCTAGCGGGGTCCCAACGGAGACCCAGTACTTC. It encodes CASRASSGVPTETQYF.

This sequence joins TRBV10-3 and TRBJ2-1; weak D call: TRBD1 (5 bases). The CDR3 runs to 14 residues. Trimming left V 4 bases short and J 6 bases short, with 13 bases between. Germline CDR1 and CDR2: ENHRY and SYGVKD. CDR3 sequence reads: CAISVTKGLNEQFF. CDR3 in DNA: TGTGCCATCAGTGTCACGAAGGGGCTCAATGAGCAGTTCTTC.